What follows is one T cell receptor (beta chain) and its context. These data come from a study of blood T cell repertoires in COVID-19. About the research overall: COVID-19 samples from acute and convalescent phases originated in the United States, Italy and Spain.

V lost 3 bases and J lost 1, with 6 bases in between. The CDR3 extends over 13 amino acids. In the source study's methods: It was from reference gene primer amplification that nucleated cell counts were estimated. Sequencing was performed with immunoSEQ multiplex PCR; in TCRdb, only in-frame clones are kept and a portion is missing. V, J and clone size reflect that table, while D and trimming were determined from the DNA. Found here are over 250,000 clones, roughly 90% of them singletons; the top ten hold around 2%. The chain recombines TRBV12-3 or TRBV12-4 with TRBJ1-1; perhaps TRBD1 as D (6 bases). The sample was peripheral blood. The source is a man aged 50-60 years with acute or convalescent COVID-19. CDR3 sequence reads: CASSLGQNTEAFF. The CDR3 DNA follows: TGTGCCAGCAGTTTGGGACAGAACACTGAAGCTTTCTTT.